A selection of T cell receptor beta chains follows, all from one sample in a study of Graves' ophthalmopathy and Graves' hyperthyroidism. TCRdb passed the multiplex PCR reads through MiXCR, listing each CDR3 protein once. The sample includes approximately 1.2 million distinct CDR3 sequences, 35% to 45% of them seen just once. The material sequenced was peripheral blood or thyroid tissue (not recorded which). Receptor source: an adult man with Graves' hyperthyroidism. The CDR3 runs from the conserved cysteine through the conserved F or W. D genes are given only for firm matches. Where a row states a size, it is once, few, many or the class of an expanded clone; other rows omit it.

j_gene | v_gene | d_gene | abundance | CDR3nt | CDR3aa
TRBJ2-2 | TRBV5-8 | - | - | TGTGCCAGCAGCTTGGAGGGCGGCGGAAGGGGGGAGCTGTTTTTT | CASSLEGGGRGELFF
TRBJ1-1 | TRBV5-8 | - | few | TGTGCCAGCAGCTTGCCTGCGGGGGGCACTGAAGCTTTCTTT | CASSLPAGGTEAFF
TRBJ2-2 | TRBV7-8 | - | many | TGTGCCAGCAGCTTAGCGCCGGCAGGGCGCACCGGGGAGCTGTTTTTT | CASSLAPAGRTGELFF
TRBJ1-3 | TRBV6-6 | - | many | TGTGCCAGCGCGGGTTCGGCGGGAAACACCATATATTTT | CASAGSAGNTIYF
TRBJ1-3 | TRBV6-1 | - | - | TGTGCCAGCAGCGCCCACCCCTCTGGAAACACCATATATTTT | CASSAHPSGNTIYF
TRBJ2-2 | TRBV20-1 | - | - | TGCAGTGCTAGAGAGACTGGAAACACCAGGGAGCTGTTTTTT | CSARETGNTRELFF
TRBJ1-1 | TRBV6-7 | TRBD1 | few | TGTGCCAGCAGTTACTCTAGCCGGGACAGGGGGGAGGAGGACACTGAAGCTTTCTTT | CASSYSSRDRGEEDTEAFF
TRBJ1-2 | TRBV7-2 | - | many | TGTGCCAGCAGCTTAGAGACAGGCCTCTATGGCTACACCTTC | CASSLETGLYGYTF
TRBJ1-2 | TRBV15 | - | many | TGTGCCACCAGCAGAGACAGGGGTGACTATGGCTACACCTTC | CATSRDRGDYGYTF
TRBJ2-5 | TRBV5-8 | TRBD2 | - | TGTGCCAGCAGCCCGGGCGATAGCGGGATTTTTGAGACCCAGTACTTC | CASSPGDSGIFETQYF
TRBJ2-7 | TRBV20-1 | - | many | TGCAGTGCTAGAGAAAGGGACACTCCCTACGAGCAGTACTTC | CSARERDTPYEQYF
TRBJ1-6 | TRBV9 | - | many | TGTGCCAGCAGCAGAAGACAGAATTCACCCCTCCACTTT | CASSRRQNSPLHF
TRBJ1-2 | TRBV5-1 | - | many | TGCGCCAGCAGCCCCGGGGGCGCGGGGAACTATGGCTACACCTTC | CASSPGGAGNYGYTF
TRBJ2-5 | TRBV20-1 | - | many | TGCAGTGCTAGGCCCAGGGCAGAGACCCAGTACTTC | CSARPRAETQYF
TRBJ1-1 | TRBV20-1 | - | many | TGCAGTGCCCCGGCGACAGAGAACACTGAAGCTTTCTTT | CSAPATENTEAFF
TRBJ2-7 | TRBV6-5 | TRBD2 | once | TGTGCCAGCAGGAGACTAGCGGTAGGGGAGCAGTACTTC | CASRRLAVGEQYF
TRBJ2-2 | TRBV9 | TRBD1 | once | TGTGCCAGCAGCCATGACGAGTGGGGACAGGGGTTCTCCGTGGAGCTGTTTTTT | CASSHDEWGQGFSVELFF
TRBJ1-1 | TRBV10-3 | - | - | TGTGCCATCAGTGAGATAGGGCGGAGTACTGAAGCTTTCTTT | CAISEIGRSTEAFF
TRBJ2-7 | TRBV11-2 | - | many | TGTGCCAGCAGTCAGGGACATTCGTCCTACGAGCAGTACTTC | CASSQGHSSYEQYF
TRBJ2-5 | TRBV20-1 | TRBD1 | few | TGCAGTGCTCCGGGGGACAGGGGCGAGACCCAGTACTTC | CSAPGDRGETQYF
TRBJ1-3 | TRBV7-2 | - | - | TGTGCCAGCAGCTTAGTCCTAGGACGGATTTCTGGAAACACCATATATTTT | CASSLVLGRISGNTIYF
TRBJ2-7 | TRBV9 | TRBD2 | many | TGTGCCAGCAGCGTAGCTACGACTAGCGGCGAGCAGTACTTC | CASSVATTSGEQYF
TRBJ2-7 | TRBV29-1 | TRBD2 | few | TGCAGCGTTGTGATCTACGCGGGAGATCAGTACTTC | CSVVIYAGDQYF
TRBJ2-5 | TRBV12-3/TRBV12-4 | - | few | TGTGCCAGCAGTTTAGTAGGGGAGCTGGTGGAGACCCAGTACTTC | CASSLVGELVETQYF
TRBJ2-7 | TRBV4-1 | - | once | TGCGCCAGCAGCCAAGAGGCAAACGAGCAGTACTTC | CASSQEANEQYF
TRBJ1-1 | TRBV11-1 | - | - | TGTGCCAGCCCCCAGGGAGGGCGATCTGAAGCTTTCTTT | CASPQGGRSEAFF
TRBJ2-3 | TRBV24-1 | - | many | TGTGCCACCAGTGATTTGGGCACAGGTCGAATAACCCCAGATACGCAGTATTTT | CATSDLGTGRITPDTQYF
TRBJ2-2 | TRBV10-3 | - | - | TGTGCCATAAGACCTTACACCGGGGAGCTGTTTTTT | CAIRPYTGELFF
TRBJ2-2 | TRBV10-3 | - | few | TGTGCCATCAGTGAGTCAGGGGCCTACACCGGGGAGCTGTTTTTT | CAISESGAYTGELFF